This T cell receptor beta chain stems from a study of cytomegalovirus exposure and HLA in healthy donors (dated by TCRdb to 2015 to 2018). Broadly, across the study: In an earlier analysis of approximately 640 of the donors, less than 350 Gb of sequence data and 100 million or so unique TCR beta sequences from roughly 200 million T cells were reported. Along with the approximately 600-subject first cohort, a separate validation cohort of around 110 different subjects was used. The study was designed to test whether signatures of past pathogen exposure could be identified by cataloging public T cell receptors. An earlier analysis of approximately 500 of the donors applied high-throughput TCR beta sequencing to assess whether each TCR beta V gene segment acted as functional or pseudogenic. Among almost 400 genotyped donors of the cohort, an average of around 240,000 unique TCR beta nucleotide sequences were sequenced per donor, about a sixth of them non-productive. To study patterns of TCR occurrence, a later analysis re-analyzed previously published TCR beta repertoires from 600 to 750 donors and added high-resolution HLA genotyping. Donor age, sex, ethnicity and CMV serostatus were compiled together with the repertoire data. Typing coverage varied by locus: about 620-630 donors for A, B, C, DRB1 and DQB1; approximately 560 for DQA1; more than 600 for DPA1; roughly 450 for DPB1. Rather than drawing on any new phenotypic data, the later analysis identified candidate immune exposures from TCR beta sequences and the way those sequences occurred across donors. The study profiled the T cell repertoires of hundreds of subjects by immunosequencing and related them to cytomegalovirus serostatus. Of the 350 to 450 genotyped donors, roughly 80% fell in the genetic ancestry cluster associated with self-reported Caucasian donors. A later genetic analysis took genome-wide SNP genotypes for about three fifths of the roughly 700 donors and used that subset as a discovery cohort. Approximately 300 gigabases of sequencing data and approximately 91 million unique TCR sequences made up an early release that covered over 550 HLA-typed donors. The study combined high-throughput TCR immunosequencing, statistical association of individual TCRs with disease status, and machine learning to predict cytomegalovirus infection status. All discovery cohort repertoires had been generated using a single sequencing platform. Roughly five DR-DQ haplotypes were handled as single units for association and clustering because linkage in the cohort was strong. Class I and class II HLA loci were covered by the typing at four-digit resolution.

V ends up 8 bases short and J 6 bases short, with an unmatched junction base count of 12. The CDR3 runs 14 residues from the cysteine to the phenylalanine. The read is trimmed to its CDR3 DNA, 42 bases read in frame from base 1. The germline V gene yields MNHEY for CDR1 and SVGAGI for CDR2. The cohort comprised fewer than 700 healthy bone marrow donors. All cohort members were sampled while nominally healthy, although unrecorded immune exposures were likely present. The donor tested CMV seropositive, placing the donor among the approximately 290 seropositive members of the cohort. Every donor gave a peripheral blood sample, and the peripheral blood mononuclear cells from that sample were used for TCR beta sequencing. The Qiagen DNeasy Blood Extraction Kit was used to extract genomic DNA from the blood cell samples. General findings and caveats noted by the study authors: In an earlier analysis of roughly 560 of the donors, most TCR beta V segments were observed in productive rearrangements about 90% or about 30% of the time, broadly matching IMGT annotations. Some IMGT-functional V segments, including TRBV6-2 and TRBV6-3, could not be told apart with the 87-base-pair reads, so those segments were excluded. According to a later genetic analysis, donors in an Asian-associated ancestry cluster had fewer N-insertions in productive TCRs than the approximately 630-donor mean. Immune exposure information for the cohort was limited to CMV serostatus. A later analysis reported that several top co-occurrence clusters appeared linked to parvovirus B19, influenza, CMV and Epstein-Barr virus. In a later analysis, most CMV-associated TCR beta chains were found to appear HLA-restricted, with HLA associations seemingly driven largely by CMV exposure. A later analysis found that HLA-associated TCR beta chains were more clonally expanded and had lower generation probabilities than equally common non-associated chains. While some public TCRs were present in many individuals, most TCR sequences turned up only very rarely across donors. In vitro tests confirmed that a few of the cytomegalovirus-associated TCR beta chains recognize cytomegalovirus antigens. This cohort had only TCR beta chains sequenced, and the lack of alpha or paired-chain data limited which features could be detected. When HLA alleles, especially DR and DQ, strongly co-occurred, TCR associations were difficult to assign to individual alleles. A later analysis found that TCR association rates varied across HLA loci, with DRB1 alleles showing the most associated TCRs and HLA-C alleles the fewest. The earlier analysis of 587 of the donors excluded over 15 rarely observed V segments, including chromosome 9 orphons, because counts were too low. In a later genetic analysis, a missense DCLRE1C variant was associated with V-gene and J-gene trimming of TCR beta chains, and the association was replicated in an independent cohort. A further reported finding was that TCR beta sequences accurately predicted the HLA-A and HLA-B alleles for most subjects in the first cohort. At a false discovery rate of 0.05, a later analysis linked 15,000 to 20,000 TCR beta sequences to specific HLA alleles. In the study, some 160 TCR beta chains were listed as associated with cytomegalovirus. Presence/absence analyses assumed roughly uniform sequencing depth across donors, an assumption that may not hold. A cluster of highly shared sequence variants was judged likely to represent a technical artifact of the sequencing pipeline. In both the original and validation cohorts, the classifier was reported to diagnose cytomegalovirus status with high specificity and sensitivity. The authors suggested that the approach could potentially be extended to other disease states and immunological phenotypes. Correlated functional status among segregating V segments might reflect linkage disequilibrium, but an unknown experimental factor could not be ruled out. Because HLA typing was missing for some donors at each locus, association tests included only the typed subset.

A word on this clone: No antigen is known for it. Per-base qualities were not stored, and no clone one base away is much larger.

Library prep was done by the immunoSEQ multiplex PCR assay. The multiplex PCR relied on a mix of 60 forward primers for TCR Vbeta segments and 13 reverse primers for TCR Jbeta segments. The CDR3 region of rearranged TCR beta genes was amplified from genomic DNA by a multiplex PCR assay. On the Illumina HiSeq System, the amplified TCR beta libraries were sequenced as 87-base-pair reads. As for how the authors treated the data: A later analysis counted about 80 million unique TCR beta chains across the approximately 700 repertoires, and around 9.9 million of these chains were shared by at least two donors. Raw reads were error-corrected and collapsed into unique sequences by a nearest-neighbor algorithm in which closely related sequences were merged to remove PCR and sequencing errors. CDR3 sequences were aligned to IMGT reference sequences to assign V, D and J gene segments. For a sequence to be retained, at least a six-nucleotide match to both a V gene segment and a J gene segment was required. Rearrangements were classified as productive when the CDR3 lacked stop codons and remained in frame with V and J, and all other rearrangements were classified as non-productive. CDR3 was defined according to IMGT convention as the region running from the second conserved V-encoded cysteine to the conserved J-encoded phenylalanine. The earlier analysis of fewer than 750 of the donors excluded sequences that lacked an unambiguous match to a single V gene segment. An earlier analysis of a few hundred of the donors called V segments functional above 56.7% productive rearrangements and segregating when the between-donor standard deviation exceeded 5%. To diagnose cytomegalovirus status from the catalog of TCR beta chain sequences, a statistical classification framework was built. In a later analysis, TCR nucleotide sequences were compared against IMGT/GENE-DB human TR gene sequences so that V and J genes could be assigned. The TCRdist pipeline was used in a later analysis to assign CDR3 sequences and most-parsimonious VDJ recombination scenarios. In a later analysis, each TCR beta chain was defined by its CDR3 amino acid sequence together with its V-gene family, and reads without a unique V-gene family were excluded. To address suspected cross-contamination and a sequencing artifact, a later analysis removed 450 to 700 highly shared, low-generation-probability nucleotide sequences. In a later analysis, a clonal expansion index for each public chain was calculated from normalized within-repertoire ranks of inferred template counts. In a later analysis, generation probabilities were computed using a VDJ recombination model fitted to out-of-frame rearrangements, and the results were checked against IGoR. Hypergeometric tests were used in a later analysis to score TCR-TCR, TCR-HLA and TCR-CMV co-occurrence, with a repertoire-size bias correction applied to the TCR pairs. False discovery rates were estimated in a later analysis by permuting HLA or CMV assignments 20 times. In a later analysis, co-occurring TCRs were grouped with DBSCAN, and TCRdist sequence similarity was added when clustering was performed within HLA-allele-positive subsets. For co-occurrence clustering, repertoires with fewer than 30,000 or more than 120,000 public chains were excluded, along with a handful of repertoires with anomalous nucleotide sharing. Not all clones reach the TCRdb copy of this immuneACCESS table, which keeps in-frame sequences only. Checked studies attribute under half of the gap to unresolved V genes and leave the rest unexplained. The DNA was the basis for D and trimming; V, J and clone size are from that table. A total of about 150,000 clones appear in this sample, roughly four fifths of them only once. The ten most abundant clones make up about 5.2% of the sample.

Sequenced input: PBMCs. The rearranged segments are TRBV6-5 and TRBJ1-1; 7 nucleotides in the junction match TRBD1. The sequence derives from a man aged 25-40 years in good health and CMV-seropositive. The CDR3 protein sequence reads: CASGDGGGYAEAFF. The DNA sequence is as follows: TGTGCCAGCGGCGACGGAGGGGGCTACGCTGAAGCTTTCTTT.